The 15 T cell receptor beta chains below come from one sample, sequenced in a study of cytomegalovirus exposure and HLA in healthy donors. The table came from immunoSEQ multiplex PCR; TCRdb's copy has only in-frame clones and leaves some out. The sample shows some 190,000 clones, around nine tenths of them seen only once. Sequences were obtained from PBMCs. All receptors come from a man aged 30 to 39 in good health and CMV-seropositive.

The chain uses TRBV6-5 and TRBJ2-7, with D perhaps TRBD1 or TRBD2 (5 bases each). The germline CDR1 and CDR2 sequences are MNHEY and SVGAGI. The CDR3 runs to 12 residues. This chain's CDR3 is CASRTRPGTLVV. In DNA, the CDR3 is TGTGCCAGCAGAACCCGTCCCGGGACCTTGGTTGTC.

This clone has only a few counts. The sample has other DNA sequences that encode this CDR3 too. This rearrangement joins TRBV7-9 to TRBJ2-7, with D perhaps TRBD1 (6 bases). This CDR3 has 13 amino acids. Trimming removed 1 base from V and 3 bases from J, with 7 bases in between. From germline, CDR1 is SEHNR and CDR2 FQNEAQ (reference sequence). The CDR3 nucleotides are TGTGCCAGCAGCTTAGGAGGGGGCTACGAGCAGTACTTC. Its protein is CASSLGGGYEQYF.

This chain uses TRBV27 with TRBJ1-6; 9 bases align to TRBD1. The V and J ends lost 6 bases and 12 bases, in that order; junction bases with no gene match: 9. There are 14 residues in the CDR3. Germline V gene data show CDR1 as MNHEY and CDR2 as SMNVEV (reference sequence). The CDR3 DNA reads as TGTGCCAGCAGCCCTGGGACAGGGTGGGTACCCCTCCACTTT. It encodes CASSPGTGWVPLHF.

The gene calls are TRBV11-1 and TRBJ2-5, with a possible D match to TRBD2 (5 bases). Germline lookup yields CDR1 SGHAT and CDR2 FQDESV (reference sequence). The ends were cut back, 0 bases at V and 1 base at J, with 15 bases in the middle. The CDR3 covers 17 residues. The CDR3 spells CASSLAQPHSAQETQYF. Here the CDR3 DNA reads TGTGCCAGCAGCTTAGCTCAACCCCATAGCGCCCAAGAGACCCAGTACTTC. The variable domain in full, with the rest retrieved from reference TRBV11-1 and TRBJ2-5, is EAEVAQSPRYKITEKSQAVAFWCDPISGHATLYWYRQILGQGPELLVQFQDESVVDDSQLPKDRFSAERLKGVDSTLKIQPAELGDSAMYLCASSLAQPHSAQETQYFGPGTRLLVL.

The chain has TRBV9 and TRBJ1-1, with D tentatively TRBD1 (6 bases). CDR1 is SGDLS and CDR2 is YYNGEE in the germline V gene. The CDR3 consists of 16 residues. Deletions cut 0 bases from V and 4 bases from J, with 16 bases between. This CDR3 reads CASSVANSGGLTEAFF. The CDR3 DNA is TGTGCCAGCAGCGTAGCCAACTCTGGGGGCCTCACTGAAGCTTTCTTT.

J is TRBJ2-7 and V is TRBV2; 7 bases agree with TRBD1. The germline V gene encodes CDR1 SNHLY and CDR2 FYNNEI. V lost 5 bases and J lost 3; bases outside the gene matches: 7. The CDR3 is made up of 14 amino acids. DNA of the CDR3: TGTGCCAGCAGTACAGGGGTGGGGAACTACGAGCAGTACTTC. This codes for CASSTGVGNYEQYF.

The V call is TRBV9, the J call TRBJ2-7; D remains ambiguous. Trimming removed 0 bases from V and 3 bases from J, with 7 bases in between. Germline V gene lookup returns CDR1 SGDLS and CDR2 YYNGEE. This CDR3 is built from 13 residues. Here the CDR3 DNA reads TGTGCCAGCAGCGTAGGGCCGAGCTACGAGCAGTACTTC. Translation gives CASSVGPSYEQYF.

The chain combines TRBV5-1 with TRBJ2-7; D unclear. V dropped 1 base and J dropped 5 bases, with 7 bases sitting between them. Germline V lookup: CDR1 SGHRS, CDR2 YFSETQ. This CDR3 has 12 amino acids. The CDR3 here is CASSLTADEQYF. CDR3 in DNA: TGCGCCAGCAGCTTGACAGCTGACGAGCAGTACTTC.

This clone was found a few times. This chain links TRBV6-5 with TRBJ2-3; TRBD1 aligns across 11 bases. Trimming took 5 bases from V and 4 from J; bases not matched to a gene: 5. The CDR3 totals 15 residues. Germline-derived CDR1 and CDR2 are MNHEY and SVGAGI. The CDR3 DNA sequence: TGTGCCAGCAGTCTGGGACAGGGGGGAGCAGATACGCAGTATTTT. Protein sequence: CASSLGQGGADTQYF.

This clone was seen a handful of times. J is TRBJ1-2 and V is TRBV11-2; 7 positions agree with TRBD1. Germline V CDR1 and CDR2: SGHAT, FQNNGV. J gave up 8 bases and V 5 bases, and 8 bases lay outside the gene matches. The CDR3 is made up of 13 amino acids. The CDR3 loop reads CASSALGQRGYTF. CDR3 DNA: TGTGCCAGCAGCGCGCTGGGACAGCGGGGCTACACCTTC.

The J gene is TRBJ2-7, the V gene TRBV28, with unresolved D. The CDR3 runs 15 residues. Germline V gives CDR1 MDHEN, CDR2 SYDVKM. V shed 2 bases and J shed 4 bases, with 15 bases lying between them. The chain's CDR3 is CASSLESDGPYEQYF. The CDR3 coding sequence is TGTGCCAGCAGTTTAGAGTCGGACGGACCTTACGAGCAGTACTTC.

The rearrangement links TRBV29-1 to TRBJ1-1, with D possibly being TRBD1 (5 bases). The CDR3 length is 14 residues. Looked up from germline, CDR1 is SQVTM and CDR2 is ANQGSEA. V was shortened by 6 bases and J by 0 bases, with 14 bases between the two germline ends. The CDR3 loop reads CSVSRVGMNTEAFF. CDR3 bases: TGCAGCGTGTCCAGGGTGGGTATGAACACTGAAGCTTTCTTT.

In DNA form, the CDR3 reads TGCGCCAGCAGTTCTCGGACGGGTAGCTCCTATAATTCACCCCTCCACTTT. Translation: CASSSRTGSSYNSPLHF. J is TRBJ1-6 and V is TRBV5-1; D is unclear. The ends were cut back, 5 bases at V and 0 bases at J, with 15 bases in the middle. Germline CDR1 SGHRS, CDR2 YFSETQ. This CDR3 has 17 residues.

The V gene is TRBV14, the J gene TRBJ2-5, with 10 nucleotides matching TRBD1. This CDR3 is built from 15 residues. With V trimmed by 2 bases and J by 3 bases, 3 bases remained unmatched. The V gene's germline CDR1 is SGHDN and CDR2 FVKESK. CDR3 region: CASSQRGQGKETQYF. CDR3 nucleotide sequence: TGTGCCAGCAGCCAACGGGGACAGGGGAAAGAGACCCAGTACTTC.

The table lists this clone with many counts. The chain is built from TRBV18 and TRBJ1-2; D remains unclear. Germline values: CDR1 KGHSH, CDR2 LQKENI. This CDR3 contains 12 residues. The germline V and J ends were trimmed by 5 bases and 6 bases, with 10 bases remaining between them. CDR3 residues: CASSSIADGYTF. CDR3 sequence (DNA): TGTGCCAGCTCATCAATCGCGGATGGCTACACCTTC.